This T cell receptor (beta chain) was profiled in a study of T cells in Graves' hyperthyroidism and ophthalmopathy. Amplification of TCR beta CDR3 regions was performed using RNA transcripts as template. TCR CDR3 regions were first amplified by RT-PCR with HTBI primers. One entry per CDR3 protein, called by TCRdb with MiXCR from the multiplex PCR reads. The repertoire holds approximately 560,000 distinct CDR3 sequences, 15% to 19% seen once, with about 7% in the top ten. Sequenced: blood. The TCR sequence derives from a woman younger than 45 with Graves' hyperthyroidism.

Here the CDR3 DNA reads TGTGCCAGCAGCTTTAGGGGGTACTACGGGTCGAACACCGGGGAGACCCAGTACTTC. This gives the protein CASSFRGYYGSNTGETQYF. This rearrangement joins TRBV7-2 to TRBJ2-5; possible D gene TRBD1, 6 bases. The V gene's germline CDR1 is SGHTA and CDR2 FQGNSA. The CDR3 loop spans 19 amino acids. V was cut by 3 bases and J by 5 bases, with 28 bases left in between.